This passage covers 10 T cell receptor beta chains from one sample sequenced in a study of CD8 T cells in Susac syndrome. After extraction with the RNeasy kit, about 0.5 to 1 ug of the RNA was reverse transcribed using random hexamers. TCRdb processed the immunoSEQ multiplex PCR reads anew with MiXCR; each CDR3 protein has one entry. The sample yields 150,000 to 200,000 distinct CDR3 sequences, just over 90% seen once. Sequences were obtained from CD4+ T cells from PBMCs. The receptors were gathered from a human donor in good health.

This clonotype was detected only a few times. The chain uses TRBV5-1 and TRBJ2-7; D not certain. This CDR3 is 13 amino acids long. V was pared by 4 bases and J by 2 bases, with 10 bases between. Germline loops: CDR1 SGHRS, CDR2 YFSETQ. CDR3 in amino acids: CASSTTATYEQYF. The CDR3, as DNA: TGCGCCAGCAGCACGACGGCGACCTACGAGCAGTACTTC.

V usage is TRBV19 and J usage is TRBJ2-1; 10 bases are a match to TRBD2. J lost 10 bases, V lost 3 bases, and 6 bases had no gene match. The germline gives CDR1 LNHDA, CDR2 SQIVND (reference sequence). The CDR3 contains 14 residues. The CDR3 DNA sequence: TGTGCCAGTAGTATTAGGCTAGCGGGAGCCGAGCAGTTCTTC. This sequence encodes CASSIRLAGAEQFF.

V is TRBV27 and J is TRBJ2-5, with TRBD1 identical over 8 bases. Germline lookup yields CDR1 MNHEY and CDR2 SMNVEV (reference sequence). This CDR3 region has 14 residues. V lost 2 bases, J lost 4 bases, and 3 bases stayed unmatched. The CDR3 sequence: CASSLRQGIETQYF. The CDR3 DNA reads TGTGCCAGCAGTTTAAGACAGGGGATAGAGACCCAGTACTTC.

This clonotype was observed a handful of times. The rearrangement uses TRBV3-1 and TRBJ2-7; a weak D match, TRBD1 (5 bases). The CDR3 spans 13 residues. V was pared by 2 bases and J by 1 base, with 6 bases between. Germline V gives CDR1 LGHDT, CDR2 YNNKEL (reference sequence). In DNA, the CDR3 is TGTGCCAGCAGCCAACAGGGATCCTACGAGCAGTACTTC. Translation: CASSQQGSYEQYF.

The CDR3 sequence: CASSLRVLISYNEQFF. CDR3 DNA: TGTGCCAGCAGCCTCCGGGTCCTCATCTCCTACAATGAGCAGTTCTTC. The V and J genes are TRBV7-2 and TRBJ2-1; D is undetermined. The length of the CDR3 is 16 residues. The V end was cut by 5 bases, the J end by 0 bases, with 14 bases between. From germline, CDR1 is SGHTA and CDR2 FQGNSA.

The genes are TRBV7-2 and TRBJ2-7; 10 bases line up with TRBD1. V shed 4 bases and J 2 bases; nucleotides not matched to a gene: 2. The CDR3 has 14 residues. Germline CDR1 is SGHTA and CDR2 is FQGNSA. CDR3 coding DNA: TGTGCCAGCAGCTGGGACAGGGGCCCCTACGAGCAGTACTTC. This sequence encodes CASSWDRGPYEQYF.

The chain combines TRBV6-1 with TRBJ2-2, with D maybe TRBD1 (6 bases). The CDR3 runs 15 residues. V was cut by 3 bases and J by 5 bases, with 13 bases left in between. CDR1 is MNHNS, CDR2 SASEGT, per germline. This chain's CDR3 is CASSDKTGFTGELFF. The DNA of the CDR3 is TGTGCCAGCAGTGACAAGACAGGATTTACCGGGGAGCTGTTTTTT.

V gene TRBV19 combines with J gene TRBJ2-7; 9 bases line up with TRBD2. The junction had 4 bases not matched to a gene; V was cut back by 8 bases and J by 2 bases. Germline V gene lookup returns CDR1 LNHDA and CDR2 SQIVND (reference sequence). This CDR3 is 13 amino acids long. CDR3 in DNA: TGTGCCAGTGGGAGCGGGGGGCCCTACGAGCAGTACTTC. Amino acid sequence: CASGSGGPYEQYF.

This chain uses TRBV2 with TRBJ2-2; a weak D match, TRBD2 (6 bases). The CDR3 runs to 12 residues. Looked up from germline, CDR1 is SNHLY and CDR2 is FYNNEI. V lost 6 bases to trimming and J lost 7 bases, with 9 bases between them. Here the CDR3 reads CASRGEVGELFF. In DNA form, the CDR3 reads TGTGCCAGCAGGGGGGAGGTCGGGGAGCTGTTTTTT.

The chain couples TRBV9 to TRBJ2-1; the match to TRBD1 covers 7 bases. The germline V gene encodes CDR1 SGDLS and CDR2 YYNGEE. CDR3 size: 16 residues. V gave up 6 bases and J gave up 4 bases; unmatched junction bases: 13. CDR3 sequence: CASNRGQPVSYNEQFF. Written as DNA, the CDR3 is TGTGCCAGCAATCGGGGACAGCCTGTTTCTTACAATGAGCAGTTCTTC.